This T cell receptor (beta chain) is from a study of PD-1 blockade in classical Hodgkin lymphoma. Time point in this sample: newly diagnosed, previously untreated cHL patient sample. Magnetic negative selection served to purify CD4+ T cells out of PBMCs that had been thawed. The CDR3 runs 16 residues. Germline V gene sequence: CDR1 LNHNV, CDR2 YYDKDF (reference sequence). Trimming left V 1 base short and J 3 bases short, with 13 bases between. Here immunoSEQ multiplex PCR was the method, and the copy in TCRdb shows in-frame clones only, minus some. The data contain almost 20,000 clones, around 83% of them singletons.

Sequenced input: CD4+ T cells from blood. This rearrangement joins TRBV15 to TRBJ1-3; D is perhaps TRBD1 (6 bases). The origin of this receptor is a human donor with classical Hodgkin lymphoma. CDR3 coding DNA: TGTGCCACCAGCAGAGCTGGGCAGGGGTTTGGAAACACCATATATTTT. Amino acid sequence: CATSRAGQGFGNTIYF. Together with reference TRBV15 and TRBJ1-3, the CDR3 gives the full variable domain: DAMVIQNPRYQVTQFGKPVTLSCSQTLNHNVMYWYQQKSSQAPKLLFHYYDKDFNNEADTPDNFQSRRPNTSFCFLDIRSPGLGDTAMYLCATSRAGQGFGNTIYFGEGSWLTVV.